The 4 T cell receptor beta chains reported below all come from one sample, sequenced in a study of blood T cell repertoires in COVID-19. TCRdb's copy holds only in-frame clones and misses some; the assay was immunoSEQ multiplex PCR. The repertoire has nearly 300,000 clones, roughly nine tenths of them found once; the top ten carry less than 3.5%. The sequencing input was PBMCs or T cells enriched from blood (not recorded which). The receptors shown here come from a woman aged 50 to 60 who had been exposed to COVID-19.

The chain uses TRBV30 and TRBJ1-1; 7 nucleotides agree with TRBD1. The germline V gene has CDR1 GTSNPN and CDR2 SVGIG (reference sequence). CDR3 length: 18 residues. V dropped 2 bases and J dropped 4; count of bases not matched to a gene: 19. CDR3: CAWSNSLRDRPTGTEAFF. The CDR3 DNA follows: TGTGCCTGGAGTAATTCCCTCAGGGACAGACCCACAGGCACTGAAGCTTTCTTT.

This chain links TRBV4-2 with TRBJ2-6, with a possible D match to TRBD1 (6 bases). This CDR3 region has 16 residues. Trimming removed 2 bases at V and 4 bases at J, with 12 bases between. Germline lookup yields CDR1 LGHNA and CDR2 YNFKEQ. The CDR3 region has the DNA TGTGCCAGCAGCCAAAAACAGGGCGGCGGGGCCAACGTCCTGACTTTC. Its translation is CASSQKQGGGANVLTF.

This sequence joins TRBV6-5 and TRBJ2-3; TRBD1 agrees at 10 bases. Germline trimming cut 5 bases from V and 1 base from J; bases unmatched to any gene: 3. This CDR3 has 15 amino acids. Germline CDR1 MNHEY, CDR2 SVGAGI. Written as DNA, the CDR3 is TGTGCCAGCAGTCCCGGGACAGGGGGCACAGATACGCAGTATTTT. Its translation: CASSPGTGGTDTQYF.

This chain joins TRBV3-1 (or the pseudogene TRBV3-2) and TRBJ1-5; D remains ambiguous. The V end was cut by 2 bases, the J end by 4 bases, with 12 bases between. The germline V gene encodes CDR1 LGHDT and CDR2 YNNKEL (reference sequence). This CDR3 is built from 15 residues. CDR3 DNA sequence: TGTGCCAGCAGCCAAATGGCAGGCCGAAATCAGCCCCAGCATTTT. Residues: CASSQMAGRNQPQHF.